This T cell receptor beta chain was documented in a study of regulatory T cells in long-lasting Graves disease. Library construction for TCR beta used iRepertoire HTBI primers and Arm-PCR of CDR3 regions. Each CDR3 protein is one row after TCRdb ran MiXCR on the multiplex PCR reads. The profile covers about 540,000 distinct CDR3 sequences, with roughly 14% appearing a single time and roughly 10% taken by the ten largest. The V gene lost 4 bases and the J gene lost 4 bases, with 13 bases spanning the gap. Germline values: CDR1 GTSNPN, CDR2 SVGIG (reference sequence). The CDR3 covers 13 residues. Notes on the study in general: Newly diagnosed patients had higher TCR diversity than persistent Graves' patients did.

Time point: newly diagnosed GD, antithyroid drugs for less than 3 months. PBMC-extracted RNA yielded the TCR library. This clonotype was recorded many times. What it recognizes is unknown. This same sample was also taken into another study, of T cells in Graves' hyperthyroidism and ophthalmopathy. That paper notes: No ophthalmopathy progression within 18 months constituted stable Graves' hyperthyroidism.

J is TRBJ1-1 and V is TRBV30; D not resolved. The TCR was taken from a man aged 25 to 45 with Graves disease. The sample in question was peripheral blood mononuclear cells (PBMCs), obtained at new diagnosis, from a patient treated with antithyroid drugs. The CDR3 loop is CAWIFATSTEAFF. CDR3 nucleotide sequence: TGTGCCTGGATATTCGCAACGAGCACTGAAGCTTTCTTT.